Here is one T cell receptor (beta chain) with its context. Which antigen it targets is not known. No qualities accompany the bases; no much larger clone lies one base away. A single peripheral blood draw of about 116 mL on average was collected from each donor into heparinised tubes. A BD FACSAria II was used to sort naive, central memory, regulatory and stem cell-like memory CD4+ T cells with a panel that included CD45RO, CCR7, CD25, CD127, CD95 and CD27. A purity above 95% was achieved for all sorted populations. PBMCs were separated immediately by Lymphoprep density gradient centrifugation and were stained directly, without being cultured. So that batch effects would be minimized, each experiment stained and sorted samples in pairs, pairing one healthy donor with one patient. This specimen comes from a study of beta chain features in type 1 diabetes (dated by TCRdb to about 2018). Study-level background: No differences in mean age, gender distribution, total cell number or subset yield were found between patients and healthy donors. The study compared the TCRB repertoires of sorted circulating CD4+ T cell subsets in recently diagnosed type 1 diabetes patients with those in matched healthy donors. A total of 85 million to 110 million sorted cells were examined across all samples, and RNA yield correlated strongly with the number of cells per subset. Naive and central memory subsets were obtained from all 30 or so donors, but regulatory and stem cell-like memory subsets were isolated from only 8 patients and roughly eight healthy donors. What the study reported, not specific to this receptor: Naive, central memory and regulatory TCRB repertoires appeared to be more alike among patients than among healthy donors. PCR might favor shorter templates, but patient and control samples were amplified and corrected together, so any skew would affect both groups equally. Because the HLA sub-analyses included only small numbers of individuals, any influence of HLA type on TCRB rearrangement was left unresolved. Because cDNA was sequenced instead of genomic DNA, highly expressing activated cells could be over-represented, though the groups showed no difference in activation or CD3 levels. In all four CD4+ subsets, TCRB CDR3 length was moderately but significantly shorter in type 1 diabetes patients. At VDJ recombination sites, type 1 diabetes patients had fewer insertions and more deleted nucleotides, which implies abnormalities in thymic rearrangement.

The entire isolated RNA was reverse transcribed using the High Capacity cDNA Reverse Transcription Kit, and thus expressed TCRB transcripts were sequenced. Deep immunoSEQ sequencing was performed on naive, central memory and regulatory T cell samples, with an average of roughly 3.6 million total reads per sample. After sorted cells were lysed in RLT buffer, RNA was extracted with DNase-treated RNeasy Micro or Mini kits, with the choice depending on cell number. To prevent cross-contamination, every cell subset was processed on its own, while patient and healthy donor samples were processed together. The immunoSEQ multiplex PCR was used to amplify TCRB sequences from cDNA, yielding 87-bp fragments that span the CDR3 region. The amplicons were sequenced using the Illumina HiSeq platform. In the paper's pipeline: PCR bias was corrected computationally using synthetic template baselines, and reads within Hamming distance 2 were collapsed, with unmergeable singletons discarded. Reads were aligned against IMGT to assign V, D and J genes, CDR3 length and insertions or deletions at six rearrangement sites. Within each subset, clonotype counts were normalized to sorted cell number, after which true diversity and Gini coefficients were computed with the tcR R package. The overlap coefficient, calculated on TCRB nucleotide sequences, was used to quantify repertoire sharing. Out-of-frame TCRB sequences from naive cells were analyzed as a proxy for the pre-selection repertoire. Not all clones reach the TCRdb copy of this immuneACCESS table, which keeps in-frame sequences only. Checked studies attribute under half of the gap to unresolved V genes and leave the rest unexplained. V and J calls and clone size come straight from that table; D and trimming were deduced from the DNA. The table for this sample lists around 300,000 clones; approximately 11% of them were counted only once. The ten largest clones take up approximately 0.016% of the sample.

This TCR was recovered from a woman in her thirties in good health. The sample was naive CD4+ T cells from blood. This specimen's cell subset or site label, per the study, means: true naive CD4+ T cells.

The DNA sequence is TGCGCCAGCAGCTTGGGGGGGCGATCCTCCTACAATGAGCAGTTCTTC. The resulting protein is CASSLGGRSSYNEQFF. This chain is built from TRBV5-1 and TRBJ2-1; perhaps TRBD1 is the D gene, with 6 bases matching. The germline V gene gives CDR1 as SGHRS and CDR2 as YFSETQ. The V end loses 0 bases and the J end loses 0 bases, and a stretch of 10 bases separates them. The CDR3 measures 16 amino acids from cysteine to phenylalanine. The kept DNA is CDR3 alone, 48 bases in frame from the first base.